Given below is one T cell receptor beta chain in context. One end of the junction varies from germline; a read error may be responsible. This specimen belongs to a study of blood T cell repertoires in COVID-19. Study-wide context: The cDNA or gDNA used as material had been derived from T cells, B-cell-depleted T cells, or PBMCs.

Participants came from some 23 US areas, aged about 18 to 89 years. Participants' reported clinical history set cohort assignment. In the original analysis: By means of reference gene primer amplification, nucleated cell counts were estimated. Data came from immunoSEQ multiplex PCR; TCRdb stores just in-frame clones and leaves some out. The V and J calls and clone size come from that table; D and trimming were worked out from the DNA. The sample yields hundreds of thousands of clones, about 91% seen once. This receptor was obtained from a woman aged 40 to 50 who had recovered from COVID-19. Material for sequencing was PBMCs or T cells enriched from blood (not recorded which).

CDR3 region: CTSSPDSTGTLPPLHF. DNA for the CDR3: TGCACCAGCAGCCCGGATAGCACCGGGACTTTGCCACCCCTCCACTTT. V gene TRBV4-1 combines with J gene TRBJ1-6; D may be TRBD1 (5 bases). The CDR3 totals 16 residues. Germline V lookup: CDR1 MGHRA, CDR2 YSYEKL.